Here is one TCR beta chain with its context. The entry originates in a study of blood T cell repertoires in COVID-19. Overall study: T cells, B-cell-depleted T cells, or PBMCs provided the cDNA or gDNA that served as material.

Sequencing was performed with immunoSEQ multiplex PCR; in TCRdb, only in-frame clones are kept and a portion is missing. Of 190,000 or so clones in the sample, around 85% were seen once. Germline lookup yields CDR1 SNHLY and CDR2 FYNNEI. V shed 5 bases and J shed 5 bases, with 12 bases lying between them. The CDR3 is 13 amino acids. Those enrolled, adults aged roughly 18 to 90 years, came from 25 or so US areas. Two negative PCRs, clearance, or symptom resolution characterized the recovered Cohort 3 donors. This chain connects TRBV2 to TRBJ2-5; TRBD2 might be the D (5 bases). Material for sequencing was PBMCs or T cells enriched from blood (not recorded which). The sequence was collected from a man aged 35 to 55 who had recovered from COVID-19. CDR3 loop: CASSRGLGETQYF. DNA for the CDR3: TGTGCCAGCAGTCGGGGTCTCGGGGAGACCCAGTACTTC. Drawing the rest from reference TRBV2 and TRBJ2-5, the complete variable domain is EPEVTQTPSHQVTQMGQEVILRCVPISNHLYFYWYRQILGQKVEFLVSFYNNEISEKSEIFDDQFSVERPDGSNFTLKIRSTKLEDSAMYFCASSRGLGETQYFGPGTRLLVL.